Following are 15 T cell receptor beta chains from one sample sequenced in a study of blood T cell repertoires in COVID-19. Libraries were prepared by immunoSEQ multiplex PCR; TCRdb keeps only in-frame clonotypes and omits some of them. The profile shows about 190,000 clones, roughly nine tenths of them singletons. The sample taken for sequencing was peripheral blood. The receptor source for this set is a man younger than 40 with acute or convalescent COVID-19.

CDR3 DNA sequence: TGTGCCAGTAGTAGCCGGACAGGGAAGGTTGAAGAGACCCAGTACTTC. Translating it yields CASSSRTGKVEETQYF. This chain links TRBV19 with TRBJ2-5; TRBD1 matches 8 bases. V lost 4 bases to trimming and J lost 3 bases; unmatched junction nucleotides: 10. Germline V lookup: CDR1 LNHDA, CDR2 SQIVND (reference sequence). This CDR3 has 16 amino acids.

This sequence joins TRBV9 and TRBJ1-6; tentatively, D is TRBD1 (5 bases). This CDR3 is built from 14 residues. The V gene's germline CDR1 is SGDLS and CDR2 YYNGEE. V shed 0 bases and J shed 7 bases, with 8 bases lying between them. The CDR3 loop reads CASSVGRGNSPLHF. The CDR3 DNA sequence: TGTGCCAGCAGCGTAGGGAGGGGAAATTCACCCCTCCACTTT.

This clone was seen a single time. The CDR3 nucleotides read TGTGCCAGCAGCCGGACAGGGAAATATGGCTACACCTTC. This encodes CASSRTGKYGYTF. This sequence joins TRBV3-1 (or the pseudogene TRBV3-2) and TRBJ1-2; 8 positions match TRBD1. This CDR3 region has 13 residues. CDR1 and CDR2 from the germline V gene are LGHDT and YNNKEL (reference sequence). V lost 4 bases to trimming and J lost 5 bases; unmatched junction nucleotides: 3.

V is TRBV30 and J is TRBJ1-5; no firm D call. This CDR3 comprises 12 residues. Looked up from germline, CDR1 is GTSNPN and CDR2 is SVGIG (reference sequence). V was trimmed by 0 bases and J by 9 bases, leaving 9 bases between them. CDR3 amino acids: CAWSVPPGPQHF. CDR3 bases: TGTGCCTGGAGTGTACCCCCAGGGCCCCAGCATTTT.

The chain is built from TRBV28 and TRBJ2-2; 8 bases fit TRBD2. This CDR3 contains 15 residues. The germline gives CDR1 MDHEN, CDR2 SYDVKM. V lost 8 bases to trimming and J lost 0 bases; unmatched junction nucleotides: 5. CDR3 in DNA: TGTGCCAGCCAAGCGGGGGTCACGAACACCGGGGAGCTGTTTTTT. This gives the protein CASQAGVTNTGELFF.

V is TRBV3-1 (or the pseudogene TRBV3-2) and J is TRBJ2-3; 7 bases agree with TRBD1. Germline V gives CDR1 LGHDT, CDR2 YNNKEL (reference sequence). This CDR3 is built from 14 residues. V lost 5 bases and J lost 3; bases outside the gene matches: 5. DNA of the CDR3: TGTGCCAGCAGCTACAGACAGGGAACAGATACGCAGTATTTT. This encodes CASSYRQGTDTQYF.

Concerning this clone itself: This may come from a read error, since a much larger clone is one base off. The same CDR3 arises from other DNA sequences in this sample as well. The V call is TRBV6-5, the J call TRBJ2-6, with 8 bases lining up with TRBD1. Trimming took 6 bases from V and 0 from J; bases not matched to a gene: 1. Germline CDR1 MNHEY, CDR2 SVGAGI. CDR3 length equals 15 residues. The CDR3 nucleotides are TGTGCCAGCAGAACAGGGGGCTCTGGGGCCAACGTCCTGACTTTC. Its translation: CASRTGGSGANVLTF.

The V gene is TRBV18, the J gene TRBJ1-2; the D gene is possibly TRBD1 (6 bases). The CDR3 totals 14 residues. Trimming cost V 3 bases and J 6 bases, with 14 bases left between them. Germline CDR1 and CDR2: KGHSH and LQKENI. The CDR3 region has the DNA TGTGCCAGCTCACCCCAGAGACAGGCCAATGGCTACACCTTC. Protein: CASSPQRQANGYTF.

The chain recombines TRBV19 with TRBJ1-6, with unresolved D. The germline CDR1 and CDR2 sequences are LNHDA and SQIVND (reference sequence). The length of the CDR3 is 13 residues. Trimming removed 0 bases at V and 7 bases at J, with 4 bases between. This CDR3 reads CASSIERNSPLHF. In DNA form, the CDR3 reads TGTGCCAGTAGTATAGAGAGAAATTCACCCCTCCACTTT.

The chain carries TRBV5-4 and TRBJ2-5, with 7 bases matching TRBD1. From germline, CDR1 is SGHNT and CDR2 YYREEE (reference sequence). V trimming: 0 bases; J trimming: 7 bases; junction bases outside the gene matches: 9. The CDR3 has 15 amino acids. The CDR3 reads CASSLGGQSSGTQYF. The CDR3, as DNA: TGTGCCAGCAGCTTGGGGGGACAGTCAAGTGGGACCCAGTACTTC. The variable domain in full, completed from reference TRBV5-4 and TRBJ2-5, reads ETGVTQSPTHLIKTRGQQVTLRCSSQSGHNTVSWYQQALGQGPQFIFQYYREEENGRGNFPPRFSGLQFPNYSSELNVNALELDDSALYLCASSLGGQSSGTQYFGPGTRLLVL.

V is TRBV7-2 and J is TRBJ2-1, with 10 positions matching TRBD2. The V and J ends lost 3 bases and 5 bases, in that order; junction bases with no gene match: 4. Germline V gives CDR1 SGHTA, CDR2 FQGNSA. The CDR3 covers 15 residues. The CDR3 DNA sequence: TGTGCCAGCAGCTTCAAACTAGCGGGGAACAATGAGCAGTTCTTC. It is translated as CASSFKLAGNNEQFF. The variable domain in full, completed from reference TRBV7-2 and TRBJ2-1, reads GAGVSQSPSNKVTEKGKDVELRCDPISGHTALYWYRQSLGQGLEFLIYFQGNSAPDKSGLPSDRFSAERTGGSVSTLTIQRTQQEDSAVYLCASSFKLAGNNEQFFGPGTRLTVL.

The chain combines TRBV4-2 with TRBJ1-6, with D maybe TRBD1 (6 bases). V was cut by 6 bases and J by 7 bases, with 10 bases left in between. CDR3 length equals 13 residues. From germline, CDR1 is LGHNA and CDR2 YNFKEQ. The CDR3 DNA reads TGTGCCAGCAGTCTTACAGGGAATTCACCCCTCCACTTT. Its protein product is CASSLTGNSPLHF.

The chain uses TRBV11-2 and TRBJ2-7; 8 bases agree with TRBD1. The germline V gene encodes CDR1 SGHAT and CDR2 FQNNGV. The CDR3 contains 15 residues. V shed 1 base, J shed 7 bases, and the junction held 9 bases outside the gene matches. The CDR3 sequence is CASSLVPGTGLEQYF. As DNA, the CDR3 is TGTGCCAGCAGCTTAGTCCCCGGGACAGGCTTGGAGCAGTACTTC.

This chain joins TRBV10-3 and TRBJ1-3; no clear D gene. Trimming took 7 bases from V and 4 from J, leaving 11 bases between them. In germline, CDR1 is ENHRY, CDR2 SYGVKD. CDR3 size: 13 residues. Here the CDR3 reads CAITRALGNTIYF. In DNA, the CDR3 is TGTGCCATCACTAGAGCCCTCGGAAACACCATATATTTT.

The CDR3 protein is CASSPSGRGDEQYF. CDR3 nucleotide sequence: TGTGCCAGCAGTCCTAGCGGGAGGGGGGACGAGCAGTACTTC. The chain couples TRBV28 to TRBJ2-7, with TRBD2 matching over 12 bases. Trimming at V came to 5 bases and at J to 5 bases, leaving 4 bases not matched to a gene. This CDR3 contains 14 residues. Germline CDR1 and CDR2: MDHEN and SYDVKM. Full variable domain (missing parts from reference TRBV28 and TRBJ2-7): DVKVTQSSRYLVKRTGEKVFLECVQDMDHENMFWYRQDPGLGLRLIYFSYDVKMKEKGDIPEGYSVSREKKERFSLILESASTNQTSMYLCASSPSGRGDEQYFGPGTRLTVT.